This entry lists 9 T cell receptor beta chains sequenced from one sample in a study of cytomegalovirus exposure and HLA in healthy donors. TCRdb's copy holds only in-frame clones and misses some; the assay was immunoSEQ multiplex PCR. The sample records 70,000 to 75,000 clones, 94% being singletons. The material sequenced was PBMCs. Receptor source: a woman aged 18-30 years in good health and CMV-seropositive.

The chain employs TRBV6-1 and TRBJ1-5; possible D gene TRBD1, 5 bases. The germline V gene has CDR1 MNHNS and CDR2 SASEGT. This CDR3 comprises 14 residues. The V and J ends lost 9 bases and 4 bases respectively, with 16 bases between them. This CDR3 reads CASSSFRTNQPQHF. Written as DNA, the CDR3 is TGTGCCAGTTCCTCTTTTCGGACAAATCAGCCCCAGCATTTT.

The chain's CDR3 is CASSQWTGGLRAAEAFF. CDR3 DNA sequence: TGTGCCAGCAGCCAGTGGACAGGGGGACTGAGGGCTGCTGAAGCTTTCTTT. The chain couples TRBV14 to TRBJ1-1; 10 bases fit TRBD1. The CDR3 sequence is 17 residues long. Germline trimming cut 3 bases from V and 6 bases from J; bases unmatched to any gene: 13. Germline V gene sequence: CDR1 SGHDN, CDR2 FVKESK.

The chain carries TRBV6-1 and TRBJ2-7; 8 nucleotides line up with TRBD1. Trimming took 8 bases from V and 3 from J; bases not matched to a gene: 3. The CDR3 length is 12 residues. In germline, CDR1 is MNHNS, CDR2 SASEGT. CDR3 sequence reads: CASGQGGYEQYF. In DNA form, the CDR3 reads TGTGCCAGCGGACAGGGAGGCTACGAGCAGTACTTC.

This chain joins TRBV10-3 and TRBJ1-2; D gene unclear. The CDR3 has 15 residues. From germline, CDR1 is ENHRY and CDR2 SYGVKD. The ends were cut back, 6 bases at V and 3 bases at J, with 17 bases in the middle. For the CDR3, the DNA is TGTGCCATCAGGAGGGAGCGAACGATAGACTATGGCTACACCTTC. This translates into CAIRRERTIDYGYTF.

The gene calls are TRBV5-1 and TRBJ2-1; D is perhaps TRBD2 (8 bases). The CDR3 runs to 16 residues. With 6 bases removed from V and 8 bases from J, the gap between germline ends came to 24 bases. Germline V lookup: CDR1 SGHRS, CDR2 YFSETQ. CDR3 in amino acids: CASIPGAGGQGDEQFF. The CDR3 bases are TGCGCCAGCATCCCCGGGGCGGGGGGCCAGGGGGATGAGCAGTTCTTC. Combining the CDR3 with reference TRBV5-1 and TRBJ2-1 gives the whole variable domain KAGVTQTPRYLIKTRGQQVTLSCSPISGHRSVSWYQQTPGQGLQFLFEYFSETQRNKGNFPGRFSGRQFSNSRSEMNVSTLELGDSALYLCASIPGAGGQGDEQFFGPGTRLTVL.

The chain uses TRBV29-1 and TRBJ2-4; 10 positions agree with TRBD2. Germline V gene data show CDR1 as SQVTM and CDR2 as ANQGSEA. The CDR3 runs to 16 residues. The V gene end was trimmed by 3 bases and the J gene end by 5 bases; junction bases not matched to a gene: 10. CDR3 in amino acids: CSVEVGSGRRENIQYF. The CDR3 DNA reads as TGCAGCGTTGAGGTGGGTAGCGGGAGGAGGGAAAACATTCAGTACTTC.

This rearrangement joins TRBV5-1 to TRBJ2-1, with D perhaps TRBD1 (5 bases). V lost 4 bases, J lost 5 bases, and 13 bases lay in between. The CDR3 runs to 14 residues. Per germline, CDR1 SGHRS and CDR2 YFSETQ. In DNA, the CDR3 is TGCGCCAGCAGCCCTCTAGGGGCGGACAATGAGCAGTTCTTC. The encoded protein is CASSPLGADNEQFF.

The rearrangement joins TRBV6-6 to TRBJ2-5; D gene uncertain. CDR1 is MNHNY and CDR2 is SVGAGI in the germline V gene (reference sequence). V was shortened by 5 bases and J by 2 bases, with 3 bases between the two germline ends. The CDR3 length is 11 residues. The CDR3, as DNA: TGTGCCAGCAGTGTACAAGAGACCCAGTACTTC. Residues: CASSVQETQYF.

The chain recombines TRBV5-6 with TRBJ1-2; possible D gene TRBD1, 5 bases. V lost 3 bases to trimming and J lost 0 bases, with 12 bases between them. CDR1 and CDR2 from the germline V gene are SGHDT and YYEEEE. This CDR3 comprises 15 residues. In DNA form, the CDR3 reads TGTGCCAGCAGCTCAGACGGGGGGGCTAACTATGGCTACACCTTC. Its protein is CASSSDGGANYGYTF.